These 30 T cell receptor beta chains originate from one sample sequenced in a study of OX40 agonist ivuxolimab in advanced cancers. Using immunoSEQ multiplex PCR, the repertoire was profiled, and TCRdb retains in-frame clones only, with some absent. The table includes 90,000 to 100,000 clones, 80% to 90% detected once. The specimen was CD4+ or CD8+ T cells sorted from blood, collected in a trial of the OX40 agonist ivuxolimab. All receptors come from an adult with an advanced solid tumor such as melanoma, head and neck, liver or kidney cancer.

This clone was found once. The V and J genes are TRBV6-6 and TRBJ1-6; perhaps TRBD1 as D (5 bases). Trimming removed 2 bases at V and 0 bases at J, with 5 bases between. The CDR3 extends over 15 amino acids. CDR1 MNHNY and CDR2 SVGAGI come from the germline V gene (reference sequence). This CDR3 reads CASSYGGSYNSPLHF. CDR3 nucleotide sequence: TGTGCCAGCAGTTACGGGGGCTCCTATAATTCACCCCTCCACTTT.

The chain has TRBV12-2 and TRBJ1-5; the D call in the table, TRBD1, was not verified against the DNA. TRBV12-2 is shown as a pseudogene. The CDR3 runs 18 residues. The CDR3 sequence: CASRLVGTAMLLNQPQHF. The CDR3 region has the DNA TGTGCAAGTCGCTTAGTCGGGACAGCCATGCTACTCAATCAGCCCCAGCATTTT.

In its sample, this clone was seen once. This chain connects TRBV5-8 to TRBJ2-2; 10 bases are shared with TRBD1. V lost 4 bases to trimming and J lost 4 bases; unmatched junction nucleotides: 1. The CDR3 contains 14 residues. The germline gives CDR1 SGHTS, CDR2 YDEGEE. The CDR3 reads CASSGQGVTGELFF. In DNA, the CDR3 is TGTGCCAGCAGCGGACAGGGGGTCACCGGGGAGCTGTTTTTT.

This clone appeared a single time. V is TRBV14 and J is TRBJ2-1, with D perhaps TRBD2 (5 bases). With 4 bases removed from V and 7 bases from J, the gap between germline ends came to 20 bases. In germline, CDR1 is SGHDN, CDR2 FVKESK. CDR3 size: 16 residues. The CDR3 sequence: CASSPTSSWSRNEQFF. CDR3 sequence (DNA): TGTGCCAGCAGCCCCACCTCTAGCTGGAGTCGGAATGAGCAGTTCTTC.

This sequence joins TRBV5-1 and TRBJ2-1; 9 nucleotides line up with TRBD2. Germline V gives CDR1 SGHRS, CDR2 YFSETQ. CDR3 length: 15 residues. Trimming at V came to 4 bases and at J to 9 bases, leaving 11 bases not matched to a gene. The CDR3 here is CASSGGASGIVEQFF. The CDR3 nucleotides read TGCGCCAGCAGCGGAGGGGCTAGCGGGATTGTTGAGCAGTTCTTC.

The gene calls are TRBV10-2 and TRBJ2-2; D tentatively reads TRBD1 or TRBD2 (5 bases each). V lost 8 bases, J lost 2 bases, and 12 bases lay in between. This CDR3 spans 14 amino acids. Germline CDR1 reads WSHSY; CDR2 reads SAAADI. CDR3: CASLGTLNTGELFF. DNA for the CDR3: TGCGCCAGCTTGGGGACCCTAAACACCGGGGAGCTGTTTTTT.

Details on this clone: This specimen includes other DNA sequences encoding the same CDR3. The J gene is TRBJ2-6, the V gene TRBV7-2, with 7 positions matching TRBD2. Unmatched junction bases numbered 9, after V lost 7 bases and J lost 3 bases. CDR3 length: 16 amino acids. The germline V gene has CDR1 SGHTA and CDR2 FQGNSA. CDR3 bases: TGTGCCAGCACTTTGGGGGGACTAAGTGGGGCCAACGTCCTGACTTTC. Residues: CASTLGGLSGANVLTF.

V and J are TRBV29-1 and TRBJ2-5; possibly TRBD1 for D (5 bases). Germline CDR1 reads SQVTM; CDR2 reads ANQGSEA. The CDR3 is 9 amino acids. V gave up 7 bases and J gave up 9 bases, with 9 bases separating them. The CDR3 sequence is CSALQAQYF. The CDR3 DNA reads TGCAGCGCCTTACAGGCCCAGTACTTC.

The chain has TRBV28 and TRBJ2-2, with D possibly matching TRBD2 (5 bases). The V end was cut by 6 bases, the J end by 7 bases, with 9 bases between. Per the germline V gene, CDR1 is MDHEN and CDR2 is SYDVKM. The CDR3 is made up of 12 amino acids. The chain's CDR3 is CASSGGIGELFF. The CDR3 DNA reads as TGTGCCAGCAGCGGAGGCATCGGGGAGCTGTTTTTT.

For this clone: The conserved closing phenylalanine or tryptophan is absent in this CDR3, likely reflecting a read error. The chain is built from TRBV29-1 and TRBJ2-3, with 9 positions matching TRBD2. The germline CDR1 and CDR2 sequences are SQVTM and ANQGSEA. The CDR3 loop spans 17 amino acids. The junction had 12 bases not matched to a gene; V was cut back by 3 bases and J by 2 bases. The CDR3 region is CSVDRPSGIHLTDTQYS. In nucleotides, the CDR3 is TGCAGCGTTGATAGGCCTAGCGGGATCCATCTCACAGATACGCAGTATTCT.

The rearrangement joins TRBV14 to TRBJ2-7; D unclear. V was pared by 4 bases and J by 6 bases, with 19 bases between. The V gene's germline CDR1 is SGHDN and CDR2 FVKESK. This CDR3 spans 15 amino acids. DNA for the CDR3: TGTGCCAGCAGCCTATCTGACTGGCTCCCACGCGAGCAGTACGTC. It encodes CASSLSDWLPREQYV.

The chain uses TRBV18 and TRBJ1-2; no clear D gene. This CDR3 has 17 amino acids. The V end lost 3 bases, the J end lost 2 bases, and 19 bases lay between the germline ends. Germline V CDR1 and CDR2: KGHSH, LQKENI. The CDR3 sequence is CASSPPSISAGNYGYTF. In DNA, the CDR3 is TGTGCCAGCTCACCCCCCAGCATTTCGGCGGGCAACTATGGCTACACCTTC. The full variable domain, completed using reference TRBV18 and TRBJ1-2, is NAGVMQNPRHLVRRRGQEARLRCSPMKGHSHVYWYRQLPEEGLKFMVYLQKENIIDESGMPKERFSAEFPKEGPSILRIQQVVRGDSAAYFCASSPPSISAGNYGYTFGSGTRLTVV.

The genes are TRBV30 and TRBJ2-1; 8 bases line up with TRBD2. Germline CDR1 is GTSNPN and CDR2 is SVGIG (reference sequence). There are 14 residues in the CDR3. V gave up 5 bases and J gave up 9 bases; unmatched junction bases: 12. CDR3 sequence reads: CAWDLAGSSGEQFF. The DNA for the CDR3 is TGTGCCTGGGACTTAGCGGGATCTAGTGGTGAGCAGTTCTTC.

This clone was counted a single time. The rearrangement links TRBV6-5 to TRBJ1-2; D is unresolved. The germline CDR1 and CDR2 sequences are MNHEY and SVGAGI. Trimming removed 10 bases at V and 3 bases at J, with 15 bases between. The CDR3 runs to 13 residues. The CDR3 DNA sequence: TGTGCCACCACAGCGGGGAGTGACTATGGCTACACCTTC. Translated: CATTAGSDYGYTF.

The chain joins TRBV28 to TRBJ1-5, with TRBD1 as a possible D gene (6 bases). The CDR3 length is 15 residues. Germline CDR1 MDHEN, CDR2 SYDVKM. V lost 5 bases to trimming and J lost 1 base, with 12 bases between them. The CDR3 DNA reads TGTGCCAGCAGTCCACAGGGTAGGAGCAATCAGCCCCAGCATTTT. Its translation: CASSPQGRSNQPQHF.

This clone has only one observation. The CDR3 DNA sequence: TGTGCCAGCAGTGGACCAAGCGGGCTCCTAGCCAAAAACATTCAGTACTTC. Its protein is CASSGPSGLLAKNIQYF. The rearrangement joins TRBV6-1 to TRBJ2-4, with D possibly being TRBD2 (6 bases). Per the germline V gene, CDR1 is MNHNS and CDR2 is SASEGT. The V end lost 4 bases, the J end lost 0 bases, and 16 bases lay between the germline ends. The CDR3 extends over 17 amino acids.

The chain is built from TRBV21-1 and TRBJ2-4; TRBD2, the D gene given by the table, was not confirmed from the DNA. TRBV21-1 is assigned pseudogene status. CDR3 length: 20 residues. The CDR3 reads CASSKAGFLSGSLAKNIQYF. The CDR3 DNA is TGTGCCAGCAGCAAAGCTGGGTTTCTCAGCGGGAGCCTAGCCAAAAACATTCAGTACTTC.

The table lists this clone with a few counts. This chain joins TRBV30 and TRBJ1-1; D is unresolved. The CDR3 loop spans 13 amino acids. V lost 0 bases and J lost 11, with 16 bases in between. Germline-derived CDR1 and CDR2 are GTSNPN and SVGIG (reference sequence). The CDR3 nucleotides are TGTGCCTGGAGTGTGTTGGTTGGGATAAGGGCTTTCTTT. It is translated as CAWSVLVGIRAFF.

This chain connects TRBV2 to TRBJ2-6; 7 positions agree with TRBD1. The germline V gene has CDR1 SNHLY and CDR2 FYNNEI. The CDR3 loop spans 15 amino acids. The J segment lost 2 bases and the V segment lost 5 bases, leaving 3 bases of the junction unmatched. CDR3 nucleotide sequence: TGTGCCAGCAGTCGGGACAGACCTGGGGCCAACGTCCTGACTTTC. This encodes CASSRDRPGANVLTF.

The chain has TRBV9 and TRBJ2-2; either TRBD1 or TRBD2 may fit D (5 bases each). Germline CDR1 reads SGDLS; CDR2 reads YYNGEE. The CDR3 totals 14 residues. Trimming took off 6 bases at V and 3 bases at J, with 12 bases between the two ends. CDR3 loop: CASKRGLDTGELFF. CDR3 DNA: TGTGCCAGCAAGAGGGGCCTTGACACCGGGGAGCTGTTTTTT.

This clone was picked up one time. This CDR3 is CASRSSGRAEYSNEQFF. The DNA for the CDR3 is TGTGCCAGCAGGAGTAGCGGGAGGGCCGAATACAGCAATGAGCAGTTCTTC. This chain uses TRBV2 with TRBJ2-1; 11 bases fit TRBD2. Trimming at V came to 6 bases and at J to 6 bases, leaving 13 bases not matched to a gene. The CDR3 runs 17 residues. The germline V gene has CDR1 SNHLY and CDR2 FYNNEI.

This chain joins TRBV30 and TRBJ1-2; tentative D call: TRBD1 (6 bases). This CDR3 is built from 14 residues. Germline V lookup: CDR1 GTSNPN, CDR2 SVGIG (reference sequence). V lost 2 bases to trimming and J lost 4 bases, with 14 bases between them. The CDR3 spells CAWSHMGAPYGYTF. CDR3 nucleotides: TGTGCCTGGAGTCATATGGGGGCGCCCTATGGCTACACCTTC.

This rearrangement joins TRBV7-6 to TRBJ1-1, with TRBD1 matching over 12 bases. This CDR3 comprises 18 residues. Trimming took 0 bases from V and 4 from J; bases not matched to a gene: 9. Per the germline V gene, CDR1 is SGHVS and CDR2 is FNYEAQ. CDR3: CASSLALRDRGRATEAFF. The CDR3 region has the DNA TGTGCCAGCAGCTTAGCGCTCCGGGACAGGGGGCGAGCCACTGAAGCTTTCTTT.

V gene TRBV27 combines with J gene TRBJ2-3; maybe TRBD2 (5 bases). This CDR3 region has 14 residues. The ends were cut back, 6 bases at V and 8 bases at J, with 18 bases in the middle. Per the germline V gene, CDR1 is MNHEY and CDR2 is SMNVEV (reference sequence). CDR3 region: CASSWASSSGTQYF. The CDR3 coding sequence is TGTGCCAGCAGCTGGGCTTCTAGCTCTGGTACGCAGTATTTT.

V usage is TRBV11-2 and J usage is TRBJ2-1; 13 bases match TRBD2. The CDR3 runs to 15 residues. J lost 8 bases, V lost 4 bases, and 5 bases had no gene match. The V gene's germline CDR1 is SGHAT and CDR2 FQNNGV. In nucleotides, the CDR3 is TGTGCCAGCAGCTCCCTCACTAGCGGGAGGGATGAGCAGTTCTTC. Its translation: CASSSLTSGRDEQFF.

The chain couples TRBV29-1 to TRBJ2-1, with TRBD2 matching 10 bases. The V and J ends lost 3 bases and 8 bases, in that order; junction bases with no gene match: 1. The CDR3 totals 12 residues. Germline CDR1 SQVTM, CDR2 ANQGSEA. The CDR3 DNA follows: TGCAGCGTTGACCTAGCGGGAGATGAGCAGTTCTTC. It specifies CSVDLAGDEQFF.

The CDR3 is CASSPPGSINTEAFF. The CDR3 DNA is TGCGCCAGCAGCCCACCGGGCAGCATAAACACTGAAGCTTTCTTT. The rearrangement uses TRBV5-1 and TRBJ1-1, with D unresolved. The CDR3 sequence is 15 residues long. V was trimmed by 4 bases and J by 2 bases, leaving 15 bases between them. From germline, CDR1 is SGHRS and CDR2 YFSETQ. The full variable domain, completed using reference TRBV5-1 and TRBJ1-1, is KAGVTQTPRYLIKTRGQQVTLSCSPISGHRSVSWYQQTPGQGLQFLFEYFSETQRNKGNFPGRFSGRQFSNSRSEMNVSTLELGDSALYLCASSPPGSINTEAFFGQGTRLTVV.

CDR3 coding DNA: TGTGCCAGCAGGAGGGCAGCTAATGAAAAACTGTTTTTT. Its translation is CASRRAANEKLFF. The chain couples TRBV6-6 to TRBJ1-4; D not resolved. The V end was cut by 6 bases, the J end by 3 bases, with 8 bases between. There are 13 residues in the CDR3. Germline V gene lookup returns CDR1 MNHNY and CDR2 SVGAGI (reference sequence).

This clone was seen more than once but under ten times. The J gene is TRBJ2-2, the V gene TRBV6-1, with unresolved D. V lost 1 base to trimming and J lost 5 bases, with 11 bases between them. The CDR3 spans 15 residues. Germline CDR1 reads MNHNS; CDR2 reads SASEGT. CDR3 in amino acids: CASSEGTGETGELFF. The DNA of the CDR3 is TGTGCCAGCAGTGAAGGCACGGGCGAGACCGGGGAGCTGTTTTTT.

The chain is built from TRBV27 and TRBJ1-4, with D perhaps matching TRBD1 (5 bases). This CDR3 spans 15 amino acids. CDR1 is MNHEY, CDR2 SMNVEV, per germline (reference sequence). V lost 5 bases and J 7 bases, leaving 17 bases between the germline ends. The CDR3 here is CASSGWGLPGEKLFF. The CDR3 DNA sequence: TGTGCCAGCAGTGGGTGGGGACTTCCGGGTGAAAAACTGTTTTTT.